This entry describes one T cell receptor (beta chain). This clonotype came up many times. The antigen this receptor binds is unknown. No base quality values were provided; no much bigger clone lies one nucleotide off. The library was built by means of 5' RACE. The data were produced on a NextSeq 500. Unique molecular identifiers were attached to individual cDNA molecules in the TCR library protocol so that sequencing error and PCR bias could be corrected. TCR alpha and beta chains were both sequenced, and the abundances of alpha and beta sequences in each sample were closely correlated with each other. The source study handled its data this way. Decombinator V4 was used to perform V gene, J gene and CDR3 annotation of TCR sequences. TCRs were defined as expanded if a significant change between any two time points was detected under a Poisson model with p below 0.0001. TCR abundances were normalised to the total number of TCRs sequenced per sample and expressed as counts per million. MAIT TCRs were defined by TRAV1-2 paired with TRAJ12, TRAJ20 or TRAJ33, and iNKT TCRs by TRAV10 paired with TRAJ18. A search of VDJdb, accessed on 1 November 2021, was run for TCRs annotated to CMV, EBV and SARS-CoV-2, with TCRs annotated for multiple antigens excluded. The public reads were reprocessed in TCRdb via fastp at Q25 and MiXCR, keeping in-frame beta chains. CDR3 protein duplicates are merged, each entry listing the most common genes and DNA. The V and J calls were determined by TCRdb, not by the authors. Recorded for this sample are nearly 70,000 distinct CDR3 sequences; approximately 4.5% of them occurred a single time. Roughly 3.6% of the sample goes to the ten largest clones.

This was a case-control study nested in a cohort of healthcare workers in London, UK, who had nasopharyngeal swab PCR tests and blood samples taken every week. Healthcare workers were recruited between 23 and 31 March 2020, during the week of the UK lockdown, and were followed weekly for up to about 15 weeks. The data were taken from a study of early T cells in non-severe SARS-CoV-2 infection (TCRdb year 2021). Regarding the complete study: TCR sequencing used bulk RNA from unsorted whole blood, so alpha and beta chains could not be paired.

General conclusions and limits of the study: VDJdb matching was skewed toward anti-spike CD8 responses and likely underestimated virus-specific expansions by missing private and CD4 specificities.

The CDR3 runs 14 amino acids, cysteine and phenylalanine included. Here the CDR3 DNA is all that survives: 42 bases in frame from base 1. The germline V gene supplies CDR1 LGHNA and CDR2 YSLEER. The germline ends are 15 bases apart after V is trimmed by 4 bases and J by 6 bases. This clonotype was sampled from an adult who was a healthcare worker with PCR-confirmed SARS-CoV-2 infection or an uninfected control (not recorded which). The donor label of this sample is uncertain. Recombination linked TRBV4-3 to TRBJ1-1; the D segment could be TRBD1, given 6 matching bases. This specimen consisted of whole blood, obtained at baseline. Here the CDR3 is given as CASSRQKGGAEAFF. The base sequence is TGCGCCAGCAGCCGCCAGAAAGGGGGAGCTGAAGCTTTCTTT.